Listed below are T cell receptor beta chains from one sample, sequenced in a study of lung T cells in sarcoidosis with Löfgren's syndrome. TCRdb analysed the reads with MiXCR anew, one entry per CDR3 protein. The data show 60,000 to 70,000 distinct CDR3 sequences, about 20% seen once. Sequenced input: CD4+ T cells from PBMCs. The receptors derive from a human donor with sarcoidosis (Löfgren's syndrome or another form), or a control subject (not recorded which). CDR3s include the opening cysteine and the closing phenylalanine or tryptophan. D genes are given only for firm matches. A clone size is listed for some rows: how often the clone was seen (once, few, many), or a class if it is expanded.

>NA|TRBJ1-1|TRBV20-1|many
TGCAGTGCAAAGCCCGGGAGCATGAACACTGAAGCTTTCTTT
CSAKPGSMNTEAFF
>NA|TRBJ2-6|TRBV3-1|few
TGTGCCAGCAGCCTCCTGTCTAGCTCTGGGGCCAACGTCCTGACTTTC
CASSLLSSSGANVLTF
>NA|TRBJ2-7|TRBV28|many
TGTGCCAGCAGTCCCCGGGACACCCTCTACGAGCAGTACTTC
CASSPRDTLYEQYF
>NA|TRBJ1-1|TRBV2|many
TGTGCCAGCAGTGAAGCGCGACAGCTTGAAGCTTTCTTT
CASSEARQLEAFF
>NA|TRBJ1-6|TRBV5-6|NA
TGTGCCAGCAGCTTGTACCGGACTGAACCTTCACCCCTCCACTTT
CASSLYRTEPSPLHF
>NA|TRBJ2-1|TRBV20-1|many
TGCAGTGCCCCAAGGGCGGAGGGACCCTACAATGAGCAGTTCTTC
CSAPRAEGPYNEQFF
>NA|TRBJ1-6|TRBV6-6|many
TGTGCCAGCAGTTACTCGGGAGACTCACCCCTCCACTTT
CASSYSGDSPLHF
>NA|TRBJ2-2|TRBV12-3/TRBV12-4|few
TGTGCCAGCACCCTATTTTGGGGGGGGCGAGGAAGGACCGGGGAGCTGTTTTTT
CASTLFWGGRGRTGELFF
>NA|TRBJ1-2|TRBV6-1|NA
TGTGCCAGCAGCTTCGATCGGGGCGTTAACTATGGCTACACCTTC
CASSFDRGVNYGYTF
>NA|TRBJ2-5|TRBV6-1|many
TGTGCCAGCAGTTCCGGTGGACGGGAGACCCAGTACTTC
CASSSGGRETQYF
>NA|TRBJ2-3|TRBV12-3/TRBV12-4|NA
TGTGCCAGCACTTTGAGGGCAGATACGCAGTATTTT
CASTLRADTQYF
>NA|TRBJ2-2|TRBV3-1|NA
TGTGCCAGCAGCCAACAATCGACAGGAAACACCGGGGAGCTGTTTTTT
CASSQQSTGNTGELFF
>NA|TRBJ1-2|TRBV27|many
TGTGCCAGCAGTTTATCGGCAGGGCAGTATGGCTACACCTTC
CASSLSAGQYGYTF
>NA|TRBJ1-1|TRBV6-1|many
TGTGCCAGCAGTGAATTTAGGAGGGAGGCGGTAGCTTTCTTT
CASSEFRREAVAFF
>NA|TRBJ1-5|TRBV20-1|many
TGCAGTGCTAGTGAAAGCAATCAGCCCCAGCATTTT
CSASESNQPQHF
>TRBD1|TRBJ2-1|TRBV7-9|few
TGTGCCAGCAGCGGGACAGGAAACTACAATGAGCAGTTCTTC
CASSGTGNYNEQFF
>TRBD2|TRBJ2-1|TRBV5-1|NA
TGCGCCAGCAGCCCCGGGGGGGGAGCCTACAATGAGCAGTTCTTC
CASSPGGGAYNEQFF
>NA|TRBJ1-1|TRBV6-2/TRBV6-3|many
TGTGCCAGCAGTATCTCGGGCCCGTCGCAGGCTTTCTTT
CASSISGPSQAFF
>TRBD1|TRBJ1-6|TRBV6-1|many
TGTGCCAGCAGTCCCAGGGGGCAGGGTAATTCACCCCTCCACTTT
CASSPRGQGNSPLHF
>TRBD1|TRBJ1-3|TRBV11-2|NA
TGTGCCAGCAGCCGAGACAGGGACTCTGGAAACACCATATATTTT
CASSRDRDSGNTIYF
>NA|TRBJ1-1|TRBV9|NA
TGTGCCAGCAGCATGGGACCCGGGAACACTGAAGCTTTCTTT
CASSMGPGNTEAFF
>NA|TRBJ2-3|TRBV20-1|many
TGCAGTGCTCAGGCCAGGGCACTAAGCACAGATACGCAGTATTTT
CSAQARALSTDTQYF
>NA|TRBJ2-5|TRBV6-1|few
TGTGCCAGCAGCTTACGGGGGAGGTTGGAGACCCAGTACTTC
CASSLRGRLETQYF
>NA|TRBJ2-1|TRBV25-1|many
TGTGCCAGCAAAGCGGATGCCTACAATGAGCAGTTCTTC
CASKADAYNEQFF
>NA|TRBJ2-1|TRBV5-1|NA
TGCACCAGCAGCCGCGGACAGCTGGGCACCTCCTACAATGAGCAGTTCTTC
CTSSRGQLGTSYNEQFF
>NA|TRBJ1-1|TRBV7-8|many
TGTGCCAGCAGCTTACAGGGTCTCCCCGAAGCTTTCTTT
CASSLQGLPEAFF
>TRBD1|TRBJ1-4|TRBV25-1|many
TGTGCCAGCAGGGGACAGGGTGGAGAAAAACTGTTTTTT
CASRGQGGEKLFF
>TRBD1|TRBJ2-3|TRBV19|few
TGTGCCAGTACTAACTACGCCGGGACAGGGGTCGGCACAGATACGCAGTATTTT
CASTNYAGTGVGTDTQYF
>TRBD2|TRBJ2-1|TRBV5-1|NA
TGCGCCAGCAGCCTTCTTTCGACCAGCGGGGGGACCTACAATGAGCAGTCCTTC
CASSLLSTSGGTYNEQSF
>TRBD1|TRBJ2-1|TRBV7-3|NA
TGTGCCAGCAGCTCTCGACAGGGGGCAGTGAATGAGCAGTTCTTC
CASSSRQGAVNEQFF
>NA|TRBJ2-7|TRBV28|many
TGTGCCAGCAGCACCAGGGCCCCGCTCCACGAGCAGTACTTC
CASSTRAPLHEQYF
>NA|TRBJ2-2|TRBV28|NA
TGTGCCAGCAGTTCACCGCGACAGTTCTTCACCGGGGAGCTGTTTTTT
CASSSPRQFFTGELFF
>NA|TRBJ1-6|TRBV20-1|many
TGCAGTGCTACATCCCGGGCCTCGGGGAAGAATTCACCCCTCCACTTT
CSATSRASGKNSPLHF
>NA|TRBJ2-3|TRBV10-3|NA
TGTGCCGCCTCCGACACGGGGGATACGCAGTATTTT
CAASDTGDTQYF
>NA|TRBJ1-2|TRBV6-1|many
TGTGCCAGCAGTGCCTCAACCCTTGCGGACCCTCTCCTTGGATATGGCTACACCTTC
CASSASTLADPLLGYGYTF
>NA|TRBJ2-1|TRBV27|many
TGTGCCAGCAGTTTATTTGGGGAATACAATGAGCAGTTCTTC
CASSLFGEYNEQFF
>TRBD2|TRBJ2-3|TRBV5-8|NA
TGTGCCAGCAGCTTCTTACCCAGCGGGGGAACAGATACGCAGTATTTT
CASSFLPSGGTDTQYF
>TRBD1|TRBJ1-1|TRBV6-1|medium-sized
TGTGCCAGCAGTGAAGGACAGGGAAGGATGAACACTGAAGCTTTCTTT
CASSEGQGRMNTEAFF
>NA|TRBJ2-3|TRBV20-1|many
TGCAGTGCCCAGGGGCCGGACTGGCGAGGAGTTGATACGCAGTATTTT
CSAQGPDWRGVDTQYF
>NA|TRBJ1-2|TRBV30|few
TGTGCCTGGAGCCTACAAACCGGACAGAGAATAAACTATGGCTACACCTTC
CAWSLQTGQRINYGYTF
>NA|TRBJ2-1|TRBV19|few
TGTGCCAGTAGTCCACGGACGGGGTACAATGAGCAGTTCTTC
CASSPRTGYNEQFF
>NA|TRBJ1-3|TRBV10-3|few
TGTGCCATCAGTGACACCGGGACGGGCTCTGGAAACACCATATATTTT
CAISDTGTGSGNTIYF
>TRBD1|TRBJ1-4|TRBV18|NA
TGTGCCAGCTCACCGACAGGGACTCGAAATGAAAAACTGTTTTTT
CASSPTGTRNEKLFF
>NA|TRBJ2-1|TRBV3-1|NA
TGTGCCAGCAGCCTGATGTCCAGGGATGATGAGCAGTTCTTC
CASSLMSRDDEQFF
>NA|TRBJ2-1|TRBV11-3|NA
TGTGCCAGCAGCTTAAGATCTAACGGCTACAATGAGCAGCTCTTC
CASSLRSNGYNEQLF
>TRBD1|TRBJ1-6|TRBV27|medium-sized
TGTGCCAGCAGACTCGGGACAGGGGAGAATTCACCCCTCCACTTT
CASRLGTGENSPLHF
>NA|TRBJ2-3|TRBV3-1|many
TGTGCCAGCAGCCAACAGGGAGCAGATACGCAGTATTTT
CASSQQGADTQYF
>TRBD2|TRBJ2-3|TRBV6-5|many
TGTGCCAGCAGTTACGCTCCGACTAGCGGGAGTCTTCCTAGCACAGATACGCAGTATTTT
CASSYAPTSGSLPSTDTQYF
>TRBD1|TRBJ1-1|TRBV28|many
TGTGCCAGCAGCCGTACAGGGGGCGACGCAAAAGGGAACACTGAAGCTTTCTTT
CASSRTGGDAKGNTEAFF
>NA|TRBJ2-7|TRBV6-6|many
TGTGCCAGCAGTTACGTGGGTGGAAAAGCCTACGAGCAGTACTTC
CASSYVGGKAYEQYF
>NA|TRBJ1-1|TRBV28|NA
TGTGCCAGCAGTTTTCGGACTGAAGCTTTCTTT
CASSFRTEAFF
>TRBD1|TRBJ1-2|TRBV6-1|many
TGTGCCAGCAGTGGACAGGGACAGAGCTATGGCTACACCTTC
CASSGQGQSYGYTF
>NA|TRBJ1-1|TRBV28|many
TGTGCCAGCACCGGGGGGGGCACTGAAGCTTTCTTT
CASTGGGTEAFF
>NA|TRBJ2-5|TRBV6-1|medium-sized
TGTGCCAGCAGTCCGAACCGGGAGACCCAGTACTTC
CASSPNRETQYF
>TRBD1|TRBJ2-1|TRBV18|few
TGTGCCAGCTCTCCTACTTACGGGGACAGGGTCGAGCAGTTCTTC
CASSPTYGDRVEQFF
>TRBD1|TRBJ2-1|TRBV7-2|many
TGTGCCAGCAGCTTTTCCGGGACAGGGGGCTACAATGAGCAGTTCTTC
CASSFSGTGGYNEQFF
>TRBD1|TRBJ2-1|TRBV7-2|many
TGTGCCAGCAGCTCACAACAGGGGACCGGATCCTACAATGAGCAGTTCTTC
CASSSQQGTGSYNEQFF
>NA|TRBJ1-3|TRBV28|many
TGTGCCAGCAGTAGCCCACCGGGGGCTGGAAACACCATATATTTT
CASSSPPGAGNTIYF
>NA|TRBJ1-1|TRBV19|few
TGTGCCAGTAGTAAGGGACCGAACCTGAACACTGAAGCTTTCTTT
CASSKGPNLNTEAFF